This passage covers 23 T cell receptor beta chains from one sample sequenced in a study of graft-versus-host responses after intestinal transplantation. This table comes from immunoSEQ multiplex PCR, and its TCRdb copy is limited to in-frame clones, with some not included. The sample consists of 15,000 to 17,000 clones, about 74% of them appearing once. Lymphocytes from graft epithelium and lamina propria were isolated. The sample was ileum tissue, taken 14 days after transplant. The receptors come from a human patient who received an intestinal transplant, so some T cells may come from the graft donor.

This chain uses TRBV11-1 with TRBJ1-1, with D possibly being TRBD1 (5 bases). Deletions cut 3 bases from V and 1 base from J, with 9 bases between. CDR1 is SGHAT, CDR2 FQDESV, per germline (reference sequence). The CDR3 consists of 14 residues. CDR3 in DNA: TGTGCCAGCAGCTTCGGGGGAGGGAACACTGAAGCTTTCTTT. Translation gives CASSFGGGNTEAFF.

The rearrangement joins TRBV4-1 to TRBJ2-1; D gene ambiguous. This CDR3 contains 15 residues. V was clipped by 0 bases and J by 6 bases, with 12 bases between them. The V gene's germline CDR1 is MGHRA and CDR2 YSYEKL. The CDR3 here is CASSQDPGARNEQFF. The CDR3 bases are TGCGCCAGCAGCCAAGATCCGGGCGCCCGCAATGAGCAGTTCTTC.

The chain recombines TRBV19 with TRBJ2-4; the D gene is possibly TRBD1 (6 bases). Germline CDR1 reads LNHDA; CDR2 reads SQIVND (reference sequence). The V and J ends lost 7 bases and 0 bases respectively, with 28 bases between them. The CDR3 covers 20 residues. DNA for the CDR3: TGTGCCAGTACCCCTCTGTTGACAGGTAGGTGCATACTAGCCAAAAACATTCAGTACTTC. As protein: CASTPLLTGRCILAKNIQYF.

The CDR3 nucleotides read TGTGCCATTGTAGTAGCCTACGAGCAGTACTTC. This sequence encodes CAIVVAYEQYF. This rearrangement joins TRBV7-2 to TRBJ2-7; D is ambiguous. V was shortened by 10 bases and J by 2 bases, with 9 bases between the two germline ends. CDR1 is SGHTA and CDR2 is FQGNSA in the germline V gene. This CDR3 has 11 residues. Full variable domain (outside the CDR3, taken from reference TRBV7-2 and TRBJ2-7): GAGVSQSPSNKVTEKGKDVELRCDPISGHTALYWYRQSLGQGLEFLIYFQGNSAPDKSGLPSDRFSAERTGGSVSTLTIQRTQQEDSAVYLCAIVVAYEQYFGPGTRLTVT.

This clone was counted only a few times. V is TRBV11-2 and J is TRBJ2-1, with 8 bases lining up with TRBD2. The length of the CDR3 is 17 residues. Per the germline V gene, CDR1 is SGHAT and CDR2 is FQNNGV. The ends lost 5 bases at V and 3 bases at J; junction bases unmatched: 12. CDR3 nucleotides: TGTGCCAGCAGCGCCATCATCGGGACTAGAGTCTACAATGAGCAGTTCTTC. It yields the protein CASSAIIGTRVYNEQFF.

This clone has a single count. The chain is built from TRBV9 and TRBJ2-3; a possible D gene is TRBD2 (6 bases). This CDR3 has 14 residues. Trimming took off 4 bases at V and 1 base at J, with 10 bases between the two ends. CDR1 is SGDLS, CDR2 YYNGEE, per germline. The CDR3 protein is CASSQAGGTDTQYF. The CDR3 nucleotides are TGTGCCAGCAGCCAAGCGGGCGGCACAGATACGCAGTATTTT.

V and J are TRBV5-4 and TRBJ1-2; D perhaps matches TRBD1 (5 bases). V was cut by 6 bases and J by 0 bases, with 15 bases left in between. Germline V CDR1 and CDR2: SGHNT, YYREEE (reference sequence). The CDR3 contains 15 residues. CDR3 protein: CASTLGGAANYGYTF. Here the CDR3 DNA reads TGTGCCAGCACCCTGGGGGGAGCAGCTAACTATGGCTACACCTTC.

V is TRBV29-1 and J is TRBJ2-5; 7 positions agree with TRBD1. Germline V gene lookup returns CDR1 SQVTM and CDR2 ANQGSEA. The CDR3 loop spans 12 amino acids. Unmatched junction bases numbered 5, after V lost 6 bases and J lost 4 bases. CDR3 sequence reads: CSVLTGSETQYF. CDR3 DNA sequence: TGCAGCGTCCTGACAGGGTCAGAGACCCAGTACTTC.

This clone occurred once. The rearrangement links TRBV6-4 to TRBJ1-4, with unresolved D. CDR3 length: 13 residues. Germline CDR1 reads MRHNA; CDR2 reads SNTAGT. Trimming shortened V by 10 bases and J by 7 bases, and 16 bases separated the two germline ends. CDR3 sequence: CATPGPVSEKLFF. In nucleotides, the CDR3 is TGTGCCACCCCCGGACCGGTTAGTGAAAAACTGTTTTTT.

The V call is TRBV4-2, the J call TRBJ2-3, with 12 bases matching TRBD2. V lost 5 bases to trimming and J lost 5 bases; unmatched junction nucleotides: 11. This CDR3 has 17 residues. Germline V lookup: CDR1 LGHNA, CDR2 YNFKEQ. The CDR3 coding sequence is TGTGCCAGCAGCTCCCGGACTAGCGGGGCGGTCCTAGATACGCAGTATTTT. Protein product: CASSSRTSGAVLDTQYF.

This chain connects TRBV5-1 to TRBJ1-1, with no clear D. Trimming stripped 4 bases from V and 0 bases from J, with 10 bases between. CDR1 is SGHRS, CDR2 YFSETQ, per germline. The CDR3 spans 14 residues. The CDR3 DNA sequence: TGCGCCAGCAGCGCGGAATGGATGAACACTGAAGCTTTCTTT. Its protein is CASSAEWMNTEAFF.

CDR3 bases: TGCGCCAGCAGCCAGACAGCCCAGGGGGGCTACACCTTC. Amino acid sequence: CASSQTAQGGYTF. The chain uses TRBV5-1 and TRBJ1-2, with D maybe TRBD1 (6 bases). CDR1 and CDR2 (germline): SGHRS, YFSETQ. Trimming cost V 4 bases and J 8 bases, with 15 bases left between them. This CDR3 comprises 13 residues.

This clone was observed a few times. The gene calls are TRBV9 and TRBJ1-5; no reliable D call. The CDR3 spans 13 residues. The germline V gene encodes CDR1 SGDLS and CDR2 YYNGEE. V was clipped by 1 base and J by 4 bases, with 6 bases between them. Here the CDR3 DNA reads TGTGCCAGCAGCGTAACTCCTAATCAGCCCCAGCATTTT. This codes for CASSVTPNQPQHF.

This chain joins TRBV28 and TRBJ2-2; 8 bases fit TRBD2. V was pared by 6 bases and J by 4 bases, with 10 bases of the junction left unmatched. The CDR3 has 16 amino acids. Per germline, CDR1 MDHEN and CDR2 SYDVKM. CDR3 sequence (DNA): TGTGCCAGCAGACTCAGTATAGCGGGGTTCACCGGGGAGCTGTTTTTT. Translation gives CASRLSIAGFTGELFF.

The chain uses TRBV6-5 and TRBJ2-4; 10 bases match TRBD1. Germline lookup yields CDR1 MNHEY and CDR2 SVGAGI. CDR3 length equals 14 residues. With V trimmed by 8 bases and J by 1 base, 2 bases remained unmatched. CDR3 residues: CASSGQGAKNIQYF. CDR3 nucleotides: TGTGCCAGCTCGGGACAGGGGGCCAAAAACATTCAGTACTTC.

The count of this clone is one. The rearrangement joins TRBV5-5 to TRBJ2-7; 7 positions match TRBD2. The V gene end was trimmed by 4 bases and the J gene end by 3 bases; junction bases not matched to a gene: 4. This CDR3 is 13 amino acids long. Germline lookup yields CDR1 SGHKS and CDR2 YYEKEE (reference sequence). CDR3 nucleotides: TGTGCCAGCAGCAGATCTAGCGGCTACGAGCAGTACTTC. Translating it yields CASSRSSGYEQYF.

This clone was observed a few times. The chain uses TRBV27 and TRBJ2-6, with D unclear. CDR3 size: 13 residues. Germline V lookup: CDR1 MNHEY, CDR2 SMNVEV (reference sequence). V lost 5 bases and J 0 bases, leaving 2 bases between the germline ends. Here the CDR3 reads CASSPSGANVLTF. Here the CDR3 DNA reads TGTGCCAGCAGTCCCTCTGGGGCCAACGTCCTGACTTTC.

The V call is TRBV7-3, the J call TRBJ2-1; D is perhaps TRBD2 (6 bases). Germline CDR1 reads SGHTA; CDR2 reads FQGTGA. The CDR3 consists of 13 residues. The V gene lost 3 bases and the J gene lost 7 bases, with 10 bases spanning the gap. As DNA, the CDR3 is TGTGCCAGCAGCTTGGAGGGCGGAAATGAGCAGTTCTTC. Encoded protein: CASSLEGGNEQFF. Full variable domain (missing parts from reference TRBV7-3 and TRBJ2-1): GAGVSQTPSNKVTEKGKYVELRCDPISGHTALYWYRQSLGQGPEFLIYFQGTGAADDSGLPNDRFFAVRPEGSVSTLKIQRTERGDSAVYLCASSLEGGNEQFFGPGTRLTVL.

This chain connects TRBV27 to TRBJ1-1; possible D gene TRBD1, 5 bases. The CDR3 sequence is 14 residues long. V dropped 5 bases and J dropped 1 base, with 11 bases sitting between them. Per germline, CDR1 MNHEY and CDR2 SMNVEV (reference sequence). CDR3 residues: CASSPGSGNTEAFF. The CDR3 region has the DNA TGTGCCAGCAGTCCAGGGTCGGGGAACACTGAAGCTTTCTTT.

This clone was recorded once. CDR3 residues: CASRDAYWTEAFF. Written as DNA, the CDR3 is TGTGCCAGCCGGGACGCTTATTGGACTGAAGCTTTCTTT. The V and J genes are TRBV6-5 and TRBJ1-1, with D tentatively TRBD1 (5 bases). V was shortened by 8 bases and J by 5 bases, with 15 bases between the two germline ends. Germline values: CDR1 MNHEY, CDR2 SVGAGI. The CDR3 runs to 13 residues.

J is TRBJ2-2 and V is TRBV19; tentatively, D is TRBD2 (6 bases). The CDR3 covers 16 residues. V lost 2 bases and J lost 3, with 13 bases in between. CDR1 is LNHDA, CDR2 SQIVND, per germline (reference sequence). In DNA form, the CDR3 reads TGTGCCAGTAGTATATTTGGCGGGATATACACCGGGGAGCTGTTTTTT. As protein: CASSIFGGIYTGELFF.

This chain joins TRBV11-3 and TRBJ2-2; D might be TRBD2 (7 bases). This CDR3 contains 15 residues. Germline-derived CDR1 and CDR2 are SGHNT and YENEEA. V lost 3 bases and J lost 5, with 13 bases in between. This chain's CDR3 is CASSLSRGGTGELFF. Written as DNA, the CDR3 is TGTGCCAGCAGCTTGTCCAGGGGAGGGACCGGGGAGCTGTTTTTT.

This clone was seen just once. The gene calls are TRBV19 and TRBJ2-3, with D unclear. The CDR3 spans 16 residues. Germline CDR1 and CDR2: LNHDA and SQIVND (reference sequence). The V end lost 5 bases, the J end lost 2 bases, and 17 bases lay between the germline ends. This CDR3 is CASSPQIERITDTQYF. In DNA form, the CDR3 reads TGTGCCAGTAGTCCCCAGATCGAGAGGATCACAGATACGCAGTATTTT. The full variable domain, with the rest looked up from reference TRBV19 and TRBJ2-3, is DGGITQSPKYLFRKEGQNVTLSCEQNLNHDAMYWYRQDPGQGLRLIYYSQIVNDFQKGDIAEGYSVSREKKESFPLTVTSAQKNPTAFYLCASSPQIERITDTQYFGPGTRLTVL.